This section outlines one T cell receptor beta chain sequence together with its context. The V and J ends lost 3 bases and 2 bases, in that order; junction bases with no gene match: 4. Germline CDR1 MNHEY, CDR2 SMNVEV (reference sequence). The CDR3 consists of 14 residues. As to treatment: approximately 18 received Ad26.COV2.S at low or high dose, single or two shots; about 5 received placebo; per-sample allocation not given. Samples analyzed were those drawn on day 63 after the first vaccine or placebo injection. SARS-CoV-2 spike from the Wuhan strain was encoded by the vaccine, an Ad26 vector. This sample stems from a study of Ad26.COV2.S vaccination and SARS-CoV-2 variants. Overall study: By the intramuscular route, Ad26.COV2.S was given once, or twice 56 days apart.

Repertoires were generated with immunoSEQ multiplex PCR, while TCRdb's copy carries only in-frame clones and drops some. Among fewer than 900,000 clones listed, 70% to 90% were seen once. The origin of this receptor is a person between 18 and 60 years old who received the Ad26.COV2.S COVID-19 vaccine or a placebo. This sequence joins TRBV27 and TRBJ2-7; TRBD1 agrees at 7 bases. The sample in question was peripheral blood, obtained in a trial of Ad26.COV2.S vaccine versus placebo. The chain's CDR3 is CASSLRQGPYEQYF. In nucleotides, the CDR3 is TGTGCCAGCAGTTTGCGACAGGGCCCCTACGAGCAGTACTTC.